This is a list of T cell receptor beta chains from one sample in a study of beta chain features in type 1 diabetes. Clones were read by immunoSEQ multiplex PCR, and TCRdb kept only the in-frame ones, dropping some. The repertoire holds 300,000 or so clones, with about 13% as singletons. Sequencing used naive CD4+ T cells from blood. These receptors came from a man aged 25 to 40 with type 1 diabetes. Each CDR3 is given with its conserved first and last residue. D genes are given only for firm matches. Size values are once, few and many counts, or a class for expanded clones, and some rows have none.

>TRBJ2-1|TRBV7-3|NA|TRBD2
TGTGCCAGCAGCTTGGGACTAGCGGGAGATGAGCAGTTCTTC
CASSLGLAGDEQFF
>TRBJ1-2|TRBV9|NA|NA
TGTGCCAGCAGGACGGAGCTTAACTATGGCTACACCTTC
CASRTELNYGYTF
>TRBJ2-2|TRBV7-3|NA|NA
TGTGCCAGCAGCTTAACGAACGCACCGGCCGGGGAGCTGTTTTTT
CASSLTNAPAGELFF
>TRBJ2-1|TRBV28|few|TRBD2
TGTGCCAGCAGCACCAGCGGGAGGACCTACAATGAGCAGTTCTTC
CASSTSGRTYNEQFF
>TRBJ1-5|TRBV18|few|NA
TGTGCCAGCTCACCACGGTCCCATCCAGGGAGCAATCAGCCCCAGCATTTT
CASSPRSHPGSNQPQHF
>TRBJ2-5|TRBV5-6|NA|TRBD2
TGTGCCAGTACCGGACTAGCGGGGGATCAAGAGACCCAGTACTTC
CASTGLAGDQETQYF
>TRBJ2-6|TRBV30|NA|TRBD1
TGTGCCTCGGACAGGGGACTAAGCTCTGGGGCCAACGTCCTGACTTTC
CASDRGLSSGANVLTF
>TRBJ2-4|TRBV12-5|NA|TRBD2
TGTGCTAGTGGTTCGACTAGCGGGAGGGCCGTGGGAGCCAAAAACATTCAGTACTTC
CASGSTSGRAVGAKNIQYF
>TRBJ1-2|TRBV13|NA|TRBD1
TGTGCCAGCAGCTTAACAGGGGGCGACTATGGCTACACCTTC
CASSLTGGDYGYTF
>TRBJ1-1|TRBV6-6|few|NA
TGTGCCAGCAGTGCCGGCGGGGGCACTGAAGCTTTCTTT
CASSAGGGTEAFF
>TRBJ2-2|TRBV6-5|NA|TRBD1
TGTGCCAGCAGCATGGCAGGGGGAACCGGGGAGCTGTTTTTT
CASSMAGGTGELFF
>TRBJ2-2|TRBV7-3|few|TRBD2
TGTGCCAGCAGCTCCCGACTAGCGGGAGGGCTTTACGGGGAGCTGTTTTTT
CASSSRLAGGLYGELFF
>TRBJ2-1|TRBV28|NA|TRBD2
TGTGCCAGCAGTTTATCTCAGCTGGGACTAGCGGGAGGGCTGTACAATGAGCAGTTCTTC
CASSLSQLGLAGGLYNEQFF
>TRBJ1-2|TRBV19|few|NA
TGTGCCAGTAGTATGAGGATATGGGATGGCTACACCTTC
CASSMRIWDGYTF
>TRBJ1-5|TRBV28|few|NA
TGTGCCAGCAGTTTGCCAGATAGCAATCAGCCCCAGCATTTT
CASSLPDSNQPQHF
>TRBJ1-5|TRBV11-2|NA|NA
TGTGCCAGCAGCTTACTGAGCAATCAGCCCCAGCATTTT
CASSLLSNQPQHF
>TRBJ1-3|TRBV27|NA|NA
TGTGCCAGCAGGGCGACTAGCTCTGGAAACACCATATATTTT
CASRATSSGNTIYF
>TRBJ2-7|TRBV10-3|few|NA
TGTGCCATCAGTGCGAAAGAGCGGAATTTTGGAGAGCAGTACTTC
CAISAKERNFGEQYF
>TRBJ1-4|TRBV5-1|NA|NA
TGCGCCAGCAGCTCAGTGGATCCACAGGAAAAACTGTTTTTT
CASSSVDPQEKLFF
>TRBJ1-1|TRBV4-2|NA|TRBD1
TGTGCCAGCAGCCAGACAGGGACAGCCATCGGAGACACTGAAGCTTTCTTT
CASSQTGTAIGDTEAFF
>TRBJ2-1|TRBV19|few|TRBD2
TGTGCCAGTAGTATAGGTCTAGCGGGACTCAATGAGCAGTTCTTC
CASSIGLAGLNEQFF
>TRBJ2-1|TRBV28|NA|NA
TGTGCCAGCAGTATTCCAGAATTTTCCTACAATGAGCAGTTCTTC
CASSIPEFSYNEQFF
>TRBJ1-2|TRBV18|few|NA
TGTGCCAGCTCACCACCGGTTGGAGCGAACTATGGCTACACCTTC
CASSPPVGANYGYTF
>TRBJ2-7|TRBV19|NA|NA
TGTGCCAGTAGTAAGAAATGGGAGACATACGAGCAGTACTTC
CASSKKWETYEQYF
>TRBJ2-3|TRBV10-3|NA|TRBD2
TGTGCCATCAGCATCGGAGCGGGAAACACAGATACGCAGTATTTT
CAISIGAGNTDTQYF
>TRBJ2-3|TRBV6-5|NA|NA
TGTGCCAGCACCCCACGAGCCCTCACAGATACGCAGTATTTT
CASTPRALTDTQYF
>TRBJ2-1|TRBV28|few|TRBD2
TGTGCCAGCAGTCTCAATCGGGGGGGATCCAATGAGCAGTTCTTC
CASSLNRGGSNEQFF
>TRBJ2-7|TRBV7-9|few|NA
TGTGCCAGCAGCCTGATAGGGGATTTCTACGAGCAGTACTTC
CASSLIGDFYEQYF
>TRBJ1-1|TRBV6-1|NA|NA
TGTGCCAGCAGCCGAATGGCAGGATCCGAAGCTTTCTTT
CASSRMAGSEAFF
>TRBJ1-2|TRBV28|NA|NA
TGTGCCAGCAGGGAGGGGACGGTCTATGGCTACACCTTC
CASREGTVYGYTF
>TRBJ2-5|TRBV29-1|few|NA
TGCAGCGTTGATTCGGATACTACAGAGACCCAGTACTTC
CSVDSDTTETQYF
>TRBJ2-7|TRBV7-6|few|TRBD2
TGTGCCAGCAGCAAACTAGCGGGAGTCTCGCTCGAGCAGTACTTC
CASSKLAGVSLEQYF
>TRBJ2-5|TRBV21-1|few|NA
TGTGCCAGCAGCAAAGAGAGACAAGAGACCCAGTACTTC
CASSKERQETQYF
>TRBJ1-2|TRBV7-2|few|TRBD1
TGTGCCAGCAGACTAAAGGACAGGGAATGGGGTCTCACCTTC
CASRLKDREWGLTF
>TRBJ2-1|TRBV28|few|NA
TGTGCCAGCAGTCCCGTACCGGGAAATGAGCAGTTCTTC
CASSPVPGNEQFF
>TRBJ2-7|TRBV30|few|NA
TGTGCCTGGAGTTCCTCCTTCTACGAGCAGTACTTC
CAWSSSFYEQYF
>TRBJ2-6|TRBV30|NA|NA
TGTGCCTGGACGGGGGCCAACGTCCTGACTTTC
CAWTGANVLTF
>TRBJ1-2|TRBV18|NA|NA
TGTGCCAGCTCACCACCTCAGGGGCCCGGAAACTATGGCTACACCTTC
CASSPPQGPGNYGYTF
>TRBJ2-7|TRBV6-1|NA|NA
TGTGCCTCAGTCCTGCGGGACGAATACGAGCAGTACTTC
CASVLRDEYEQYF
>TRBJ2-7|TRBV6-1|NA|TRBD1
TGTGCCAGCAGTCACCGGGACAGGGTTAACGAGCAGTACTTC
CASSHRDRVNEQYF
>TRBJ2-3|TRBV30|NA|TRBD2
TGTGCCTGGATGCGGGGGGATACGCAGTATTTT
CAWMRGDTQYF
>TRBJ2-1|TRBV5-1|NA|TRBD2
TGCGCCAGCAGCTTGGCTAGCGGGAGCGGTGAGCAGTTCTTC
CASSLASGSGEQFF
>TRBJ1-1|TRBV7-3|once|NA
TGTGCCAGCAGCCTGGCCCGGACAAACACTGAAGCTTTCTTT
CASSLARTNTEAFF
>TRBJ2-2|TRBV30|few|NA
TGTGCCTGGAGTTCTACGGACAGAGGGAGTCGGCTGTTTTTT
CAWSSTDRGSRLFF
>TRBJ2-1|TRBV5-1|NA|TRBD1
TGCGCCAGCAGCCCCTATCCGGGACAGGGTTATGAGCAGTTCTTC
CASSPYPGQGYEQFF
>TRBJ1-5|TRBV27|NA|TRBD1
TGTGCCAGCAGTAACAGGGGAAGCCCAACTCAGCCCCAGCATTTT
CASSNRGSPTQPQHF
>TRBJ1-2|TRBV7-9|NA|TRBD1
TGTGCCAGCAGCCTTGACAGGGGGGACGGCTACACCTTC
CASSLDRGDGYTF
>TRBJ2-2|TRBV4-2|few|TRBD2
TGTGCCAGCAGCCGGACTAGCGGGAGAGGTGACACCGGGGAGCTGTTTTTT
CASSRTSGRGDTGELFF
>TRBJ2-7|TRBV18|few|NA
TGTGCCAGCTCACCCGACCTTGAGGACGAGCAGTACTTC
CASSPDLEDEQYF